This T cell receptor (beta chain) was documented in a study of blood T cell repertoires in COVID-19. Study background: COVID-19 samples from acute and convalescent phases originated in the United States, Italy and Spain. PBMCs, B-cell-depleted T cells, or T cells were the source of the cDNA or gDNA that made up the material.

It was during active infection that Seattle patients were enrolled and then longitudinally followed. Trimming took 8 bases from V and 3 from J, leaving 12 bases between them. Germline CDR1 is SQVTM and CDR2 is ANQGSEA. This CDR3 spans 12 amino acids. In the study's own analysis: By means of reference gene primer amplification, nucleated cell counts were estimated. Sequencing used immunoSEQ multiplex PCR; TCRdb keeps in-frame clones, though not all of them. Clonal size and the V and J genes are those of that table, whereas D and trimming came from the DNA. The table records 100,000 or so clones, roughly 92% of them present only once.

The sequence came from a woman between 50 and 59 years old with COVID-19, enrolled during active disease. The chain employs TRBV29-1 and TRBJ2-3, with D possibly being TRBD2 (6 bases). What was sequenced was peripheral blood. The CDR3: CSSGDFTDTQYF. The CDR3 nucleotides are TGCAGCTCTGGGGACTTTACAGATACGCAGTATTTT.